This TCR beta chain originates from a study of identical twins. CDR1 is SGHRS and CDR2 is YFSETQ in the germline V gene. V lost 7 bases and J lost 1, with 15 bases in between. The CDR3 consists of 14 residues. This clonotype was detected only a few times. The antigen is unknown. TCRdb re-called the 5' RACE reads with MiXCR, one entry per CDR3 protein. This sample has 1.5 million to 2 million distinct CDR3 sequences, with around 29% found just once. Points from the study as a whole: Out-of-frame TCR alpha sharing in monozygotic twins exceeded recombination model predictions.

The chain carries TRBV5-1 and TRBJ2-7, with D maybe TRBD2 (6 bases). The specimen sequenced was cord blood. The source of this sequence is a newborn girl in good health. CDR3 residues: CASHQAGASYEQYF. CDR3 nucleotide sequence: TGCGCCAGCCACCAAGCGGGCGCTTCCTACGAGCAGTACTTC.